This TCR beta chain was identified in a study of blood T cell repertoires in COVID-19. Data came from immunoSEQ multiplex PCR; TCRdb stores just in-frame clones and leaves some out. The sample lists a few hundred thousand clones, 80% to 90% occurring once. Trimming took off 2 bases at V and 0 bases at J, with 14 bases between the two ends. CDR3 length: 17 amino acids. The germline gives CDR1 LGHNA, CDR2 YSLEER. Sequenced sample: peripheral blood. V and J are TRBV4-3 and TRBJ1-3; the D gene is possibly TRBD1 (6 bases). This TCR was recovered from a woman aged 50 to 60 with acute or convalescent COVID-19. The CDR3 DNA is TGCGCCAGCAGCCAACGGACAGTTACGCTCTCTGGAAACACCATATATTTT. This translates into CASSQRTVTLSGNTIYF.